The 27 T cell receptor beta chains below were found in one sample sequenced in a study of blood T cell repertoires in COVID-19. Generated by immunoSEQ multiplex PCR, the TCRdb table keeps only in-frame clones and is missing some. The table records about 270,000 clones, approximately 90% of them present only once. Sequencing input: PBMCs or T cells enriched from blood (not recorded which). The receptors shown here come from a man between 35 and 55 years old who had been exposed to COVID-19.

The chain joins TRBV7-6 to TRBJ2-6, with D hard to call. V shed 5 bases and J shed 1 base, with 12 bases lying between them. CDR3 length: 16 amino acids. The V gene's germline CDR1 is SGHVS and CDR2 FNYEAQ. As DNA, the CDR3 is TGTGCCAGCAGCCCGCGCTCGAGGTCTGGGGCCAACGTCCTGACTTTC. Translated: CASSPRSRSGANVLTF.

The chain joins TRBV11-3 to TRBJ2-5, with TRBD1 as a possible D gene (6 bases). This CDR3 comprises 14 residues. Germline V CDR1 and CDR2: SGHNT, YENEEA. The V end was cut by 1 base, the J end by 3 bases, with 9 bases between. The CDR3, as DNA: TGTGCCAGCAGCTTAGGGGGGCCGGAAGAGACCCAGTACTTC. Its translation: CASSLGGPEETQYF.

V and J are TRBV19 and TRBJ2-1; unclear D gene. The CDR3 is 12 amino acids. Trimming removed 7 bases from V and 3 bases from J, with 7 bases in between. Germline-derived CDR1 and CDR2 are LNHDA and SQIVND (reference sequence). CDR3 in DNA: TGTGCCAGTACACAAGACTACAATGAGCAGTTCTTC. Protein: CASTQDYNEQFF.

This clone was seen a single time. The chain uses TRBV28 and TRBJ1-2; D might be TRBD1 (5 bases). Per germline, CDR1 MDHEN and CDR2 SYDVKM. The CDR3 has 15 residues. The V gene lost 4 bases and the J gene lost 8 bases, with 20 bases spanning the gap. CDR3 bases: TGTGCCAGCAGTTGGGGAGGGCAGGGCCAAGGCGGCTACACCTTC. Its translation is CASSWGGQGQGGYTF.

The rearrangement joins TRBV30 to TRBJ2-2, with D tentatively TRBD1 (5 bases). CDR1 GTSNPN and CDR2 SVGIG come from the germline V gene (reference sequence). The CDR3 loop spans 15 amino acids. V dropped 1 base and J dropped 3 bases, with 12 bases sitting between them. CDR3 loop: CAWSGQGLDTGELFF. The CDR3, as DNA: TGTGCCTGGAGTGGCCAGGGTTTAGACACCGGGGAGCTGTTTTTT.

This chain joins TRBV29-1 and TRBJ1-5; 11 bases line up with TRBD1. Germline V gene data show CDR1 as SQVTM and CDR2 as ANQGSEA. The CDR3 contains 17 residues. J gave up 5 bases and V 4 bases, and 13 bases lay outside the gene matches. This CDR3 is CSVVRDRGIVEYQPQHF. The CDR3, as DNA: TGCAGCGTTGTCCGGGACAGGGGGATCGTAGAGTATCAGCCCCAGCATTTT.

This clone was seen a few times. The V call is TRBV27, the J call TRBJ2-2; possible D gene TRBD2, 5 bases. CDR1 is MNHEY and CDR2 is SMNVEV in the germline V gene (reference sequence). The CDR3 has 16 residues. The V and J ends lost 4 bases and 1 base respectively, with 13 bases between them. CDR3 in amino acids: CASSSITRENTGELFF. The CDR3 DNA follows: TGTGCCAGCAGTTCGATAACCCGGGAGAACACCGGGGAGCTGTTTTTT.

This chain connects TRBV28 to TRBJ1-2; TRBD1 matches 8 bases. Per the germline V gene, CDR1 is MDHEN and CDR2 is SYDVKM. The length of the CDR3 is 17 residues. V shed 5 bases, J shed 7 bases, and the junction held 18 bases outside the gene matches. The CDR3 coding sequence is TGTGCCAGCAGTCCGAGGACAGGGTGGTTACTAGGTTTTGGCTACACCTTC. Its protein product is CASSPRTGWLLGFGYTF.

The gene calls are TRBV28 and TRBJ2-3; D possibly corresponds to TRBD1 (6 bases). CDR3 length: 15 residues. V lost 6 bases and J 5 bases, leaving 18 bases between the germline ends. Germline V gene sequence: CDR1 MDHEN, CDR2 SYDVKM. This CDR3 reads CASSPIDRSLDTQYF. CDR3 sequence (DNA): TGTGCCAGCAGCCCTATCGACAGGAGCCTAGATACGCAGTATTTT.

As DNA, the CDR3 is TGTGCCAGCAGTGAATGGAGGACTAGCGGGAGAGGTAATGAGCAGTTCTTC. This codes for CASSEWRTSGRGNEQFF. This chain joins TRBV25-1 and TRBJ2-1; 13 bases are a match to TRBD2. This CDR3 comprises 17 residues. With 1 base clipped from V and 7 bases from J, the junction kept 7 bases outside the gene matches. CDR1 is MGHDK and CDR2 is SYGVNS in the germline V gene.

The chain joins TRBV30 to TRBJ1-1; a weak D match, TRBD1 (5 bases). CDR3 length: 21 amino acids. V was pared by 0 bases and J by 2 bases, with 31 bases between. Looked up from germline, CDR1 is GTSNPN and CDR2 is SVGIG (reference sequence). CDR3: CAWSVSPLTYRHQGTNTEAFF. CDR3 DNA: TGTGCCTGGAGTGTATCCCCCCTAACATACAGGCATCAAGGGACTAACACTGAAGCTTTCTTT. Variable domain in full (rest from reference TRBV30 and TRBJ1-1): SQTIHQWPATLVQPVGSPLSLECTVEGTSNPNLYWYRQAAGRGLQLLFYSVGIGQISSEVPQNLSASRPQDRQFILSSKKLLLSDSGFYLCAWSVSPLTYRHQGTNTEAFFGQGTRLTVV.

This chain links TRBV9 with TRBJ2-1; 7 nucleotides align to TRBD2. Germline CDR1 reads SGDLS; CDR2 reads YYNGEE. The CDR3 runs 15 residues. V dropped 4 bases and J dropped 4; count of bases not matched to a gene: 8. CDR3 coding DNA: TGTGCCAGCAGCACAGCTGGGGGGGTTTACAATGAGCAGTTCTTC. Its protein product is CASSTAGGVYNEQFF.

Here the CDR3 reads CASTRTGVGGELFF. The CDR3 nucleotides are TGTGCCAGCACCAGGACAGGGGTAGGCGGGGAGCTGTTTTTT. The chain recombines TRBV28 with TRBJ2-2, with 9 bases that match TRBD1. The V gene end was trimmed by 7 bases and the J gene end by 7 bases; junction bases not matched to a gene: 7. The CDR3 consists of 14 residues. CDR1 is MDHEN and CDR2 is SYDVKM in the germline V gene.

The genes are TRBV30 and TRBJ2-7; 15 bases are a match to TRBD2. Germline V gene lookup returns CDR1 GTSNPN and CDR2 SVGIG (reference sequence). The CDR3 contains 14 residues. V was pared by 4 bases and J by 5 bases, with 3 bases of the junction left unmatched. CDR3 in amino acids: CAWIRTSGRDEQYF. CDR3 bases: TGTGCCTGGATTAGGACTAGCGGGAGGGACGAGCAGTACTTC.

The gene calls are TRBV28 and TRBJ2-1; TRBD2 is a possible D gene (5 bases). The CDR3 contains 16 residues. V was trimmed by 5 bases and J by 9 bases, leaving 23 bases between them. The germline V gene has CDR1 MDHEN and CDR2 SYDVKM. CDR3 DNA: TGTGCCAGCAGTGGTACGAGCGGCCGTGTTTACGGTGAGCAGTTCTTC. It yields the protein CASSGTSGRVYGEQFF.

The chain carries TRBV6-1 and TRBJ2-7; D not resolved. Trimming cost V 2 bases and J 3 bases, with 14 bases left between them. There are 15 residues in the CDR3. The germline V gene encodes CDR1 MNHNS and CDR2 SASEGT. The CDR3 DNA sequence: TGTGCCAGCAGTGAAAGGCAGGTTCTCCGCTACGAGCAGTACTTC. Protein product: CASSERQVLRYEQYF.

The gene calls are TRBV2 and TRBJ2-3; 7 nucleotides align to TRBD1. CDR1 and CDR2 (germline): SNHLY, FYNNEI. V was clipped by 5 bases and J by 5 bases; unmatched bases: 13. The CDR3 extends over 16 amino acids. In DNA, the CDR3 is TGTGCCAGCAGTTTGGACTCCGGGACAGTAGTAGATACGCAGTATTTT. Translation: CASSLDSGTVVDTQYF.

The gene calls are TRBV6-5 and TRBJ1-6, with D unclear. In germline, CDR1 is MNHEY, CDR2 SVGAGI. The CDR3 totals 13 residues. V was pared by 4 bases and J by 12 bases, with 13 bases between. This CDR3 is CASSFSSTGPLHF. In DNA form, the CDR3 reads TGTGCCAGCAGTTTCTCATCAACTGGACCCCTCCACTTT.

The chain employs TRBV30 and TRBJ1-1; D is unclear. Germline assignment: CDR1 GTSNPN and CDR2 SVGIG (reference sequence). The V gene lost 4 bases and the J gene lost 4 bases, with 16 bases spanning the gap. The CDR3 sequence is 14 residues long. The DNA for the CDR3 is TGTGCCTGGAAGGATCCGGGAAGAGGCACTGAAGCTTTCTTT. Encoded protein: CAWKDPGRGTEAFF.

The chain has TRBV4-1 and TRBJ1-1; 11 bases are a match to TRBD1. The germline V gene has CDR1 MGHRA and CDR2 YSYEKL. V gave up 5 bases and J gave up 6 bases; unmatched junction bases: 8. CDR3 length: 15 amino acids. The CDR3 bases are TGCGCCAGCAGCGAGACGGGACAGGGGGTCCCTGAAGCTTTCTTT. Its translation is CASSETGQGVPEAFF.

V usage is TRBV27 and J usage is TRBJ2-7; 10 nucleotides agree with TRBD1. CDR3 length: 16 amino acids. The V and J ends lost 0 bases and 3 bases, in that order; junction bases with no gene match: 5. The germline CDR1 and CDR2 sequences are MNHEY and SMNVEV (reference sequence). This CDR3 is CASSLSGQGSIYEQYF. CDR3 DNA sequence: TGTGCCAGCAGTTTATCGGGACAGGGGTCCATCTACGAGCAGTACTTC.

The gene calls are TRBV13 and TRBJ2-3, with 8 bases lining up with TRBD1. The CDR3 runs 17 residues. After removal of 3 bases from V and 3 bases from J, the junction contained 11 bases not matched to a gene. In germline, CDR1 is PRHDT, CDR2 FYEKMQ (reference sequence). CDR3: CASSFTEDREETDTQYF. DNA of the CDR3: TGTGCCAGCAGCTTCACCGAGGACAGGGAGGAAACAGATACGCAGTATTTT. Together with reference TRBV13 and TRBJ2-3, the CDR3 gives the full variable domain: AAGVIQSPRHLIKEKRETATLKCYPIPRHDTVYWYQQGPGQDPQFLISFYEKMQSDKGSIPDRFSAQQFSDYHSELNMSSLELGDSALYFCASSFTEDREETDTQYFGPGTRLTVL.

The rearrangement uses TRBV7-3 and TRBJ2-3; D is unclear. The V and J ends lost 5 bases and 0 bases respectively, with 6 bases between them. CDR3 length equals 13 residues. CDR1 and CDR2 (germline): SGHTA, FQGTGA. The CDR3 loop is CASSLLSTDTQYF. The DNA for the CDR3 is TGTGCCAGCAGCCTACTTAGCACAGATACGCAGTATTTT.

This clone was seen only once. The rearrangement links TRBV30 to TRBJ1-1; no definite D call. Per the germline V gene, CDR1 is GTSNPN and CDR2 is SVGIG (reference sequence). The CDR3 loop spans 11 amino acids. Trimming shortened V by 0 bases and J by 3 bases, and 2 bases separated the two germline ends. The CDR3 spells CAWSVYTEAFF. DNA of the CDR3: TGTGCCTGGAGTGTCTACACTGAAGCTTTCTTT. The full variable domain, with the rest looked up from reference TRBV30 and TRBJ1-1, is SQTIHQWPATLVQPVGSPLSLECTVEGTSNPNLYWYRQAAGRGLQLLFYSVGIGQISSEVPQNLSASRPQDRQFILSSKKLLLSDSGFYLCAWSVYTEAFFGQGTRLTVV.

This clone showed up just once. The chain is built from TRBV2 and TRBJ1-1; 12 bases match TRBD1. The junction had 8 bases not matched to a gene; V was cut back by 3 bases and J by 3 bases. Germline V gene lookup returns CDR1 SNHLY and CDR2 FYNNEI. This CDR3 spans 17 amino acids. The CDR3 DNA sequence: TGTGCCAGCAGTGAGGGGACAGGGGGCCCGTGGGACACTGAAGCTTTCTTT. This translates into CASSEGTGGPWDTEAFF.

The V and J genes are TRBV7-6 and TRBJ2-7; perhaps TRBD1 as D (5 bases). The CDR3 covers 15 residues. Germline assignment: CDR1 SGHVS and CDR2 FNYEAQ. The V gene lost 1 base and the J gene lost 0 bases, with 10 bases spanning the gap. The CDR3 coding sequence is TGTGCCAGCAGCTTAGGGCAGGGTGTCTCCTACGAGCAGTACTTC. Translated, it gives CASSLGQGVSYEQYF.

The chain has TRBV7-9 and TRBJ2-7; D is ambiguous. CDR3 length: 14 residues. V gave up 1 base and J gave up 1 base, with 8 bases separating them. Germline V lookup: CDR1 SEHNR, CDR2 FQNEAQ (reference sequence). The CDR3 sequence: CASSLDPRSYEQYF. The DNA of the CDR3 is TGTGCCAGCAGCTTAGACCCCAGGTCCTACGAGCAGTACTTC.